The 28 T cell receptor beta chains in this list originate from one sample, sequenced in a study of OX40 agonist ivuxolimab in advanced cancers. Profiled with immunoSEQ multiplex PCR; TCRdb holds only in-frame clones, not every one. The sample records 60,000 to 85,000 clones, around 86% being singletons. Sequenced here: CD4+ or CD8+ T cells sorted from blood, sampled in a trial of the OX40 agonist ivuxolimab. Receptor source: an adult with an advanced solid tumor such as melanoma, head and neck, liver or kidney cancer.

The rearrangement links TRBV7-2 to TRBJ2-3; 11 bases fit TRBD2. The CDR3 has 16 amino acids. Trimming removed 1 base from V and 6 bases from J; junction bases left unmatched: 6. Germline assignment: CDR1 SGHTA and CDR2 FQGNSA. The chain's CDR3 is CASSLGLAGGLDTQYF. As DNA, the CDR3 is TGTGCCAGCAGCTTAGGCTTAGCGGGGGGGCTTGATACGCAGTATTTT. The variable domain in full, completed from reference TRBV7-2 and TRBJ2-3, reads GAGVSQSPSNKVTEKGKDVELRCDPISGHTALYWYRQSLGQGLEFLIYFQGNSAPDKSGLPSDRFSAERTGGSVSTLTIQRTQQEDSAVYLCASSLGLAGGLDTQYFGPGTRLTVL.

This chain links TRBV6-1 with TRBJ2-7; D gene unclear. This CDR3 is 13 amino acids long. Per the germline V gene, CDR1 is MNHNS and CDR2 is SASEGT. Trimming shortened V by 7 bases and J by 0 bases, and 10 bases separated the two germline ends. CDR3 region: CASTGWGSYEQYF. The CDR3, as DNA: TGTGCCAGCACAGGATGGGGCTCCTACGAGCAGTACTTC.

J is TRBJ2-7 and V is TRBV7-2; a possible D gene is TRBD2 (5 bases). Germline V CDR1 and CDR2: SGHTA, FQGNSA. Trimming took 1 base from V and 6 from J, leaving 13 bases between them. The CDR3 sequence is 14 residues long. CDR3 nucleotide sequence: TGTGCCAGCAGCTTAGAGTCGTGGGCGGGCGAGCAGTACTTC. This encodes CASSLESWAGEQYF.

The chain has TRBV28 and TRBJ2-7; TRBD2 aligns across 9 bases. V gave up 2 bases and J gave up 3 bases; unmatched junction bases: 8. The germline V gene has CDR1 MDHEN and CDR2 SYDVKM. The CDR3 covers 16 residues. This CDR3 is CASSLITSGSFYEQYF. The CDR3 DNA reads TGTGCCAGCAGTTTAATAACTAGCGGGTCGTTCTACGAGCAGTACTTC.

The chain uses TRBV6-5 and TRBJ1-4; D is undetermined. V was pared by 3 bases and J by 8 bases, with 7 bases between. Germline V gives CDR1 MNHEY, CDR2 SVGAGI. The CDR3 is 12 amino acids. The CDR3 reads CASSYAREKLFF. The CDR3 DNA reads TGTGCCAGCAGTTATGCCAGGGAAAAACTGTTTTTT.

The chain carries TRBV27 and TRBJ2-5; D is unclear. The CDR3 is 15 amino acids. The germline V gene has CDR1 MNHEY and CDR2 SMNVEV (reference sequence). V lost 6 bases and J 0 bases, leaving 14 bases between the germline ends. As DNA, the CDR3 is TGTGCCAGCAGCCTTACTACGACACACCAAGAGACCCAGTACTTC. It yields the protein CASSLTTTHQETQYF.

This clone was seen a few times. The chain is built from TRBV18 and TRBJ2-5, with 8 bases aligning to TRBD1. The CDR3 spans 15 residues. CDR1 KGHSH and CDR2 LQKENI come from the germline V gene. V was pared by 3 bases and J by 5 bases, with 8 bases of the junction left unmatched. For the CDR3, the DNA is TGTGCCAGCTCACCCTACCGGACAGGGATGGAGACCCAGTACTTC. Its translation: CASSPYRTGMETQYF.

The chain is built from TRBV19 and TRBJ1-2, with TRBD1 as a possible D gene (6 bases). V was pared by 6 bases and J by 2 bases, with 16 bases between. Germline V gene data show CDR1 as LNHDA and CDR2 as SQIVND (reference sequence). The CDR3 consists of 15 residues. As DNA, the CDR3 is TGTGCCAGTAGAGAGGGGGTCGTATACAACTATGGCTACACCTTC. Protein sequence: CASREGVVYNYGYTF.

The gene calls are TRBV30 and TRBJ1-2, with 9 bases lining up with TRBD1. Losses at the gene ends were 4 bases for V and 5 bases for J; bases not matched to a gene: 8. The CDR3 sequence is 14 residues long. The V gene's germline CDR1 is GTSNPN and CDR2 SVGIG (reference sequence). CDR3 region: CAWIYGTGRYGYTF. CDR3 nucleotides: TGTGCCTGGATATACGGGACAGGGCGGTATGGCTACACCTTC. Drawing the rest from reference TRBV30 and TRBJ1-2, the complete variable domain is SQTIHQWPATLVQPVGSPLSLECTVEGTSNPNLYWYRQAAGRGLQLLFYSVGIGQISSEVPQNLSASRPQDRQFILSSKKLLLSDSGFYLCAWIYGTGRYGYTFGSGTRLTVV.

This clone was found once. V usage is TRBV2 and J usage is TRBJ2-1; D not certain. This CDR3 spans 14 amino acids. Deletions cut 4 bases from V and 8 bases from J, with 15 bases between. Germline loops: CDR1 SNHLY, CDR2 FYNNEI. The CDR3 here is CASSVGEIVDEQFF. The CDR3 region has the DNA TGTGCCAGCAGTGTAGGCGAGATCGTCGATGAGCAGTTCTTC.

The CDR3, as DNA: TGTGCCAGCAGTCCGAACCAGGGACAGGGGGCAAGCTACACCTTC. Protein: CASSPNQGQGASYTF. The chain uses TRBV27 and TRBJ1-2, with 12 bases matching TRBD1. J gave up 9 bases and V 5 bases, and 10 bases lay outside the gene matches. The CDR3 is 15 residues long. Germline V gene lookup returns CDR1 MNHEY and CDR2 SMNVEV (reference sequence).

This clone showed up just a few times. The chain links TRBV5-4 to TRBJ1-4; 8 positions agree with TRBD1. The CDR3 has 15 amino acids. The ends lost 0 bases at V and 8 bases at J; junction bases unmatched: 6. Germline V gene lookup returns CDR1 SGHNT and CDR2 YYREEE (reference sequence). The CDR3 region is CASSLEGQAGEKLFF. The CDR3 DNA reads TGTGCCAGCAGCTTGGAGGGACAGGCGGGGGAAAAACTGTTTTTT.

This chain uses TRBV7-9 with TRBJ2-7; a possible D gene is TRBD2 (5 bases). CDR3 size: 14 residues. Germline V gene lookup returns CDR1 SEHNR and CDR2 FQNEAQ (reference sequence). V gave up 5 bases and J gave up 3 bases, with 14 bases separating them. The CDR3 nucleotides read TGTGCCAGCAGCATGGAGGTAGGGTTCTACGAGCAGTACTTC. Translated: CASSMEVGFYEQYF.

This chain joins TRBV5-1 and TRBJ2-7; tentative D call: TRBD2 (5 bases). The CDR3 loop spans 16 amino acids. Germline lookup yields CDR1 SGHRS and CDR2 YFSETQ. With 5 bases removed from V and 2 bases from J, the gap between germline ends came to 20 bases. This chain's CDR3 is CASSPDGAGSAYEQYF. CDR3 coding DNA: TGCGCCAGCAGTCCCGACGGTGCGGGTTCCGCCTACGAGCAGTACTTC.

This chain connects TRBV4-1 to TRBJ2-1; TRBD2 matches 11 bases. Per germline, CDR1 MGHRA and CDR2 YSYEKL. The CDR3 has 18 amino acids. The V segment lost 1 base and the J segment 8 bases; nucleotides outside the gene matches: 13. The CDR3 loop is CASSQAGLGLAGGHEQFF. Written as DNA, the CDR3 is TGCGCCAGCAGCCAAGCGGGTCTAGGTCTAGCGGGAGGTCATGAGCAGTTCTTC.

The V and J genes are TRBV7-2 and TRBJ1-1; perhaps TRBD1 as D (5 bases). The CDR3 loop spans 10 amino acids. Germline-derived CDR1 and CDR2 are SGHTA and FQGNSA. The V and J ends lost 5 bases and 10 bases respectively, with 8 bases between them. The CDR3 region is CASSEGRAFF. The DNA for the CDR3 is TGTGCCAGCAGCGAGGGGAGAGCTTTCTTT.

This sequence joins TRBV4-1 and TRBJ1-1; TRBD1 is a possible D gene (6 bases). Between the trimmed V and J ends, which lost 0 bases and 11 bases, there was a span of 16 bases. The CDR3 length is 14 residues. Germline CDR1 is MGHRA and CDR2 is YSYEKL. CDR3 residues: CASSQDRAGEYAFF. The DNA for the CDR3 is TGCGCCAGCAGCCAAGATCGGGCAGGGGAGTATGCTTTCTTT.

V gene TRBV7-2 combines with J gene TRBJ2-7; 7 nucleotides agree with TRBD2. The germline gives CDR1 SGHTA, CDR2 FQGNSA. The CDR3 has 14 amino acids. J was trimmed by 0 bases and V by 5 bases; bases with no gene match: 4. CDR3 loop: CASSPWTSSYEQYF. The CDR3 nucleotides read TGTGCCAGCAGCCCCTGGACTAGCTCCTACGAGCAGTACTTC.

The chain combines TRBV2 with TRBJ1-2, with 8 bases aligning to TRBD1. In germline, CDR1 is SNHLY, CDR2 FYNNEI. CDR3 length: 14 amino acids. V was clipped by 5 bases and J by 0 bases; unmatched bases: 2. The CDR3: CASSQDRANYGYTF. Written as DNA, the CDR3 is TGTGCCAGCAGTCAGGACAGGGCTAACTATGGCTACACCTTC.

V is TRBV18 and J is TRBJ1-4; D remains ambiguous. V lost 2 bases and J lost 0, with 4 bases in between. CDR3 length: 14 amino acids. In germline, CDR1 is KGHSH, CDR2 LQKENI. The CDR3 loop reads CASSPRATNEKLFF. CDR3 sequence (DNA): TGTGCCAGCTCACCAAGGGCAACTAATGAAAAACTGTTTTTT.

The rearrangement uses TRBV30 and TRBJ1-4; 7 nucleotides align to TRBD1. This CDR3 region has 15 residues. J gave up 5 bases and V 2 bases, and 8 bases lay outside the gene matches. Germline lookup yields CDR1 GTSNPN and CDR2 SVGIG (reference sequence). CDR3 DNA: TGTGCCTGGAGTCCAAAGGGGACAGAGAATGAAAAACTGTTTTTT. Translation: CAWSPKGTENEKLFF.

V usage is TRBV28 and J usage is TRBJ2-7; 8 bases are a match to TRBD2. CDR3 size: 13 residues. The germline V gene has CDR1 MDHEN and CDR2 SYDVKM. With V trimmed by 8 bases and J by 0 bases, 3 bases remained unmatched. CDR3 DNA sequence: TGTGCCAGCGTAGCGGGGAGCTCCTACGAGCAGTACTTC. Its translation is CASVAGSSYEQYF.

Remarks on this clone: The same CDR3 can be traced to other DNA sequences in this sample. V usage is TRBV9 and J usage is TRBJ2-7; D may be TRBD1 (6 bases). V gave up 0 bases and J gave up 1 base, with 8 bases separating them. CDR3 length: 14 amino acids. Germline values: CDR1 SGDLS, CDR2 YYNGEE. The CDR3 sequence: CASSVGQDSYEQYF. The CDR3 DNA reads TGTGCCAGCAGCGTAGGACAGGATTCCTACGAGCAGTACTTC. Drawing the rest from reference TRBV9 and TRBJ2-7, the complete variable domain is DSGVTQTPKHLITATGQRVTLRCSPRSGDLSVYWYQQSLDQGLQFLIQYYNGEERAKGNILERFSAQQFPDLHSELNLSSLELGDSALYFCASSVGQDSYEQYFGPGTRLTVT.

For this clone: Other DNA sequences in the same sample also yield this CDR3. The chain joins TRBV28 to TRBJ2-3; D remains ambiguous. The ends were cut back, 5 bases at V and 2 bases at J, with 14 bases in the middle. The CDR3 is 15 amino acids. Looked up from germline, CDR1 is MDHEN and CDR2 is SYDVKM. The chain's CDR3 is CASSPPSGLTDTQYF. The CDR3 DNA sequence: TGTGCCAGCAGTCCTCCTTCCGGGCTCACAGATACGCAGTATTTT.

V and J are TRBV5-1 and TRBJ2-7, with 7 bases fitting TRBD1. This CDR3 contains 15 residues. J gave up 2 bases and V 4 bases, and 9 bases lay outside the gene matches. Germline-derived CDR1 and CDR2 are SGHRS and YFSETQ. The chain's CDR3 is CASSPWDSRPYEQYF. In nucleotides, the CDR3 is TGCGCCAGCAGCCCATGGGACAGCCGTCCCTACGAGCAGTACTTC. The full variable domain, with the rest looked up from reference TRBV5-1 and TRBJ2-7, is KAGVTQTPRYLIKTRGQQVTLSCSPISGHRSVSWYQQTPGQGLQFLFEYFSETQRNKGNFPGRFSGRQFSNSRSEMNVSTLELGDSALYLCASSPWDSRPYEQYFGPGTRLTVT.

The chain employs TRBV5-1 and TRBJ2-7, with D unresolved. CDR1 and CDR2 from the germline V gene are SGHRS and YFSETQ. V lost 5 bases to trimming and J lost 6 bases, with 18 bases between them. The CDR3 length is 14 residues. CDR3 region: CASRRSDASGEQYF. DNA of the CDR3: TGCGCCAGCAGACGGTCGGACGCTTCGGGCGAGCAGTACTTC.

The V call is TRBV7-9, the J call TRBJ1-1; the match to TRBD1 covers 7 bases. J gave up 1 base and V 1 base, and 3 bases lay outside the gene matches. The germline CDR1 and CDR2 sequences are SEHNR and FQNEAQ (reference sequence). The CDR3 is 15 amino acids. The CDR3 DNA follows: TGTGCCAGCAGCTTAGGGACAGGCCCGAACACTGAAGCTTTCTTT. This sequence encodes CASSLGTGPNTEAFF.

The chain combines TRBV6-5 with TRBJ2-5; D perhaps matches TRBD2 (5 bases). The DNA end lines up better with TRBJ2-7; the J call may be wrong. The germline gives CDR1 MNHEY, CDR2 SVGAGI. CDR3 length equals 14 residues. The CDR3 bases are TGTGCCAGCAGTAACCCCGGGAACTCCTACGAGCAGTACTTC. Translating it yields CASSNPGNSYEQYF.